This T cell receptor (beta chain) was found in a study of T cells in Graves' hyperthyroidism and ophthalmopathy. Overall study results and limits: Most clonotypes expanded in the thyroid (above 0.001) were also present in blood. A median about 6.2 months before onset, the model predicted ophthalmopathy.

This clonotype was observed a few times. Its cognate antigen is unknown. Researchers took RNA transcripts and amplified the TCR beta CDR3 regions from them. HTBI primers drove first-round RT-PCR of the TCR CDR3. TCRdb processed the multiplex PCR reads anew with MiXCR; each CDR3 protein has one entry. The table shows about 400,000 distinct CDR3 sequences, with less than 20% occurring only once. Stable hyperthyroidism: no ophthalmopathy progression over 18 months of follow-up. The clonotype originates from a woman between 18 and 29 years old with Graves' hyperthyroidism. The sample taken for sequencing was blood.

Here the CDR3 reads CASSESGGNQPQHF. The CDR3, as DNA: TGTGCCAGCAGTGAGTCAGGCGGGAATCAGCCCCAGCATTTT. The chain has TRBV25-1 and TRBJ1-5; D unresolved. CDR1 is MGHDK, CDR2 SYGVNS, per germline. The CDR3 extends over 14 amino acids. V lost 3 bases to trimming and J lost 4 bases, with 10 bases between them.